The clone carrying this T cell receptor (beta chain) was counted once. This record comes from a study of blood T cell repertoires in COVID-19. Study-level information: Samples came from the United States, Italy and Spain, spanning acute and convalescent COVID-19. Sample material is recorded as cDNA or gDNA derived from T cells, B-cell-depleted T cells, or PBMCs.

In the study's own analysis: Reference gene primer amplification in the assay estimated nucleated cell counts. Profiling relied on immunoSEQ multiplex PCR, and the TCRdb table lists in-frame clones only, not all of them. Clone size and V and J calls were adopted from that table, with D and trimming inferred from the DNA. This sample carries about 120,000 clones, roughly 76% of them seen once, and the ten largest clones take more than 9%. Unmatched junction bases numbered 6, after V lost 0 bases and J lost 1 base. The CDR3 runs to 17 residues. From germline, CDR1 is SGHNT and CDR2 YYREEE (reference sequence).

Input material: peripheral blood. The chain carries TRBV5-4 and TRBJ2-7, with 11 bases aligning to TRBD2. This TCR derives from a human donor in a cohort sampled during active COVID-19. CDR3 protein: CASSLGLAGFRSYEQYF. The CDR3 nucleotides read TGTGCCAGCAGCTTGGGACTAGCGGGATTTCGGTCCTACGAGCAGTACTTC.